This entry lists 21 T cell receptor beta chains sequenced from one sample in a study of cytomegalovirus exposure and HLA in healthy donors. The PCR was carried out with 60 Vbeta primers and 13 Jbeta primers. TCRdb keeps only in-frame clones here, not all; method: immunoSEQ multiplex PCR. The sample holds under 150,000 clones, approximately 80% seen once. Sequenced material: PBMCs. The receptors were gathered from a man between 18 and 35 years old in good health and CMV-seronegative.

The rearrangement uses TRBV11-1 and TRBJ2-3; D unresolved. V was trimmed by 4 bases and J by 2 bases, leaving 7 bases between them. The CDR3 contains 13 residues. Germline CDR1 is SGHAT and CDR2 is FQDESV (reference sequence). CDR3 loop: CASSSPYTDTQYF. CDR3 bases: TGTGCCAGCAGCTCACCCTACACAGATACGCAGTATTTT.

This CDR3 reads CASSLAEQGYEQYF. CDR3 DNA sequence: TGTGCCAGCAGCTTAGCAGAACAGGGGTACGAGCAGTACTTC. The rearrangement links TRBV7-2 to TRBJ2-7, with 7 bases that match TRBD1. The J segment lost 4 bases and the V segment lost 0 bases, leaving 3 bases of the junction unmatched. The CDR3 is made up of 14 amino acids. CDR1 SGHTA and CDR2 FQGNSA come from the germline V gene. Full variable domain (rest looked up from reference TRBV7-2 and TRBJ2-7): GAGVSQSPSNKVTEKGKDVELRCDPISGHTALYWYRQSLGQGLEFLIYFQGNSAPDKSGLPSDRFSAERTGGSVSTLTIQRTQQEDSAVYLCASSLAEQGYEQYFGPGTRLTVT.

This clone was detected once. V gene TRBV5-5 combines with J gene TRBJ1-1; a possible D gene is TRBD1 (6 bases). The CDR3 runs to 15 residues. The V end lost 8 bases, the J end lost 1 base, and 18 bases lay between the germline ends. Germline-derived CDR1 and CDR2 are SGHKS and YYEKEE (reference sequence). CDR3 in DNA: TGTGCCAGTACGAACAGGGCCTGGGGGAACACTGAAGCTTTCTTT. Its translation: CASTNRAWGNTEAFF.

A remark on this clone: The junction departs from germline at one end; a sequencing error may be responsible. This chain joins TRBV11-2 and TRBJ1-4; no clear D. Looked up from germline, CDR1 is SGHAT and CDR2 is FQNNGV. This CDR3 has 12 amino acids. CDR3 sequence: CASSFGEGRLLF. In DNA, the CDR3 is TGTGCCAGCAGCTTTGGGGAAGGGAGGCTACTTTTT.

This clone was picked up a small number of times. The chain has TRBV19 and TRBJ1-4; 9 bases map to TRBD1. CDR3 length: 13 residues. The germline V gene has CDR1 LNHDA and CDR2 SQIVND (reference sequence). After removal of 7 bases from V and 7 bases from J, the junction contained 4 bases not matched to a gene. The CDR3: CASNPGQGEKLFF. The CDR3 nucleotides are TGTGCCAGTAACCCGGGACAGGGTGAAAAACTGTTTTTT. Full variable domain (rest looked up from reference TRBV19 and TRBJ1-4): DGGITQSPKYLFRKEGQNVTLSCEQNLNHDAMYWYRQDPGQGLRLIYYSQIVNDFQKGDIAEGYSVSREKKESFPLTVTSAQKNPTAFYLCASNPGQGEKLFFGSGTQLSVL.

This chain joins TRBV5-5 and TRBJ2-7; weak D call: TRBD1 (6 bases). The CDR3 spans 15 residues. Germline V gene sequence: CDR1 SGHKS, CDR2 YYEKEE (reference sequence). Trimming pared 0 bases from V and 2 bases from J, leaving 12 bases between. CDR3 amino acids: CASSLAPGAAYEQYF. CDR3 nucleotides: TGTGCCAGCAGCTTGGCCCCAGGGGCCGCCTACGAGCAGTACTTC.

The gene calls are TRBV7-8 and TRBJ1-4, with 8 bases identical to TRBD1. The germline gives CDR1 SGHVS, CDR2 FQNEAQ. After removal of 4 bases from V and 8 bases from J, the junction contained 9 bases not matched to a gene. This CDR3 spans 15 amino acids. CDR3 nucleotides: TGTGCCAGCAGCTCCTTAACAGGGGGAGAGGAAAAACTGTTTTTT. This sequence encodes CASSSLTGGEEKLFF. Variable domain in full (rest from reference TRBV7-8 and TRBJ1-4): GAGVSQSPRYKVAKRGQDVALRCDPISGHVSLFWYQQALGQGPEFLTYFQNEAQLDKSGLPSDRFFAERPEGSVSTLKIQRTQQEDSAVYLCASSSLTGGEEKLFFGSGTQLSVL.

On this clone: Other DNA sequences of this sample code for an identical CDR3. The V gene is TRBV27, the J gene TRBJ1-2; 7 bases fit TRBD1. V was pared by 6 bases and J by 2 bases, with 6 bases of the junction left unmatched. CDR1 is MNHEY and CDR2 is SMNVEV in the germline V gene (reference sequence). This CDR3 is 14 amino acids long. CDR3 bases: TGTGCCAGCAGCCCAGGGGGACAGAACTATGGCTACACCTTC. This translates into CASSPGGQNYGYTF.

The chain couples TRBV7-2 to TRBJ2-5, with a weak D call TRBD2 (6 bases). Germline-derived CDR1 and CDR2 are SGHTA and FQGNSA. This CDR3 has 19 residues. V was cut by 5 bases and J by 1 base, with 26 bases left in between. The CDR3 reads CASSGGNSLVLGAQETQYF. In nucleotides, the CDR3 is TGTGCCAGCAGCGGAGGGAACTCGCTTGTGTTGGGCGCCCAAGAGACCCAGTACTTC.

This clone was picked up a small number of times. This chain uses TRBV5-1 with TRBJ1-2; D gene ambiguous. Trimming took off 0 bases at V and 4 bases at J, with 13 bases between the two ends. Germline assignment: CDR1 SGHRS and CDR2 YFSETQ. The CDR3 spans 15 residues. In DNA, the CDR3 is TGCGCCAGCAGCTTGGCCGACAATTCCGGCTATGGCTACACCTTC. Translated, it gives CASSLADNSGYGYTF.

The genes are TRBV6-1 and TRBJ2-7, with D perhaps TRBD2 (6 bases). Germline CDR1 and CDR2: MNHNS and SASEGT. The V end lost 1 base, the J end lost 2 bases, and 12 bases lay between the germline ends. CDR3 length: 15 residues. CDR3 loop: CASSEGGLQPYEQYF. The CDR3 DNA sequence: TGTGCCAGCAGTGAAGGGGGACTTCAGCCCTACGAGCAGTACTTC.

In this sample, this clone turned up once. The CDR3 coding sequence is TGTGCCAGCAGCTTCGGTGTCGAGCAGTACTTC. This codes for CASSFGVEQYF. V is TRBV5-4 and J is TRBJ2-7; D not resolved. The CDR3 sequence is 11 residues long. V was cut by 2 bases and J by 6 bases, with 6 bases left in between. Looked up from germline, CDR1 is SGHNT and CDR2 is YYREEE (reference sequence).

The gene calls are TRBV15 and TRBJ2-1; D gene uncertain. CDR3 size: 18 residues. The V and J ends lost 3 bases and 14 bases respectively, with 32 bases between them. Germline-derived CDR1 and CDR2 are LNHNV and YYDKDF (reference sequence). Written as DNA, the CDR3 is TGTGCCACCAGCAGGCCTAACATGGGCCCAGGAACCCTCTCTATGGAGTTCTTC. It specifies CATSRPNMGPGTLSMEFF. Full variable domain (missing parts from reference TRBV15 and TRBJ2-1): DAMVIQNPRYQVTQFGKPVTLSCSQTLNHNVMYWYQQKSSQAPKLLFHYYDKDFNNEADTPDNFQSRRPNTSFCFLDIRSPGLGDTAMYLCATSRPNMGPGTLSMEFFGPGTRLTVL.

The gene calls are TRBV29-1 and TRBJ2-5, with D possibly TRBD2 on 6 matching bases. The CDR3 covers 15 residues. V was trimmed by 4 bases and J by 0 bases, leaving 15 bases between them. Germline loops: CDR1 SQVTM, CDR2 ANQGSEA. The CDR3: CSVVQSGWDQETQYF. The CDR3, as DNA: TGCAGCGTTGTCCAGAGCGGGTGGGACCAAGAGACCCAGTACTTC.

This sequence joins TRBV13 and TRBJ2-2; 11 bases agree with TRBD2. The length of the CDR3 is 19 residues. From germline, CDR1 is PRHDT and CDR2 FYEKMQ (reference sequence). With 5 bases clipped from V and 6 bases from J, the junction kept 17 bases outside the gene matches. CDR3 DNA: TGTGCCAGCAGCCTATTCCTCATAGCGGGGGGGCCGGACGCCGGGGAGCTGTTTTTT. It translates to CASSLFLIAGGPDAGELFF.

In regard to this clone: The sample has other DNA sequences that encode this CDR3 too. This chain connects TRBV2 to TRBJ1-4, with TRBD1 matching 7 bases. The trim removed 6 bases at V and 4 bases at J, leaving 5 bases unmatched. Germline V gene sequence: CDR1 SNHLY, CDR2 FYNNEI. CDR3 size: 14 residues. This CDR3 is CASRPGQLNEKLFF. CDR3 bases: TGTGCCAGCAGGCCGGGACAGCTTAATGAAAAACTGTTTTTT.

The chain uses TRBV5-1 and TRBJ2-7, with 7 positions matching TRBD1. CDR3 length: 14 amino acids. Germline V CDR1 and CDR2: SGHRS, YFSETQ. The V segment lost 1 base and the J segment 6 bases; nucleotides outside the gene matches: 7. Here the CDR3 reads CASSLQGQKTEQYF. The CDR3 DNA reads as TGCGCCAGCAGCTTGCAGGGACAGAAGACCGAGCAGTACTTC.

A single count supports this clone. This chain uses TRBV7-3 with TRBJ1-2, with a weak D call TRBD1 (6 bases). CDR1 and CDR2 (germline): SGHTA, FQGTGA. The CDR3 contains 15 residues. The V and J ends lost 4 bases and 6 bases respectively, with 18 bases between them. The CDR3 reads CASSSRGAGSHGYTF. DNA of the CDR3: TGTGCCAGCAGCTCCCGGGGGGCAGGGTCCCATGGCTACACCTTC.

V usage is TRBV4-2 and J usage is TRBJ2-1, with D unresolved. Germline V CDR1 and CDR2: LGHNA, YNFKEQ. With 1 base removed from V and 0 bases from J, the gap between germline ends came to 7 bases. There are 15 residues in the CDR3. CDR3 in DNA: TGTGCCAGCAGCCAAGGAGTGAGCTCCTACAATGAGCAGTTCTTC. Encoded protein: CASSQGVSSYNEQFF.

This rearrangement joins TRBV2 to TRBJ2-5, with a weak D call TRBD2 (5 bases). The CDR3 loop spans 15 amino acids. The germline gives CDR1 SNHLY, CDR2 FYNNEI. The CDR3 DNA reads as TGTGCTATCCACACGGGATGGACTGTCCAAGAGACCCAGTACTTC. It translates to CAIHTGWTVQETQYF. The full variable domain, rest sourced from reference TRBV2 and TRBJ2-5, is EPEVTQTPSHQVTQMGQEVILRCVPISNHLYFYWYRQILGQKVEFLVSFYNNEISEKSEIFDDQFSVERPDGSNFTLKIRSTKLEDSAMYFCAIHTGWTVQETQYFGPGTRLLVL.

The table lists this clone with a few counts. CDR3 sequence: CASSLRQRNTEAFF. The CDR3 DNA follows: TGTGCCAGCAGTCTTCGACAGAGAAACACTGAAGCTTTCTTT. The chain has TRBV6-5 and TRBJ1-1; D is possibly TRBD1 (5 bases). The CDR3 length is 14 residues. With 5 bases removed from V and 2 bases from J, the gap between germline ends came to 12 bases. From germline, CDR1 is MNHEY and CDR2 SVGAGI.